These T cell receptor beta chains were read from a single sample in a study of blood T cell repertoires in COVID-19. Generated by immunoSEQ multiplex PCR, the TCRdb table keeps only in-frame clones and is missing some. The table records about 260,000 clones, 65% to 90% of them present only once. What was sequenced was peripheral blood. All receptors come from a human donor in a cohort sampled during active COVID-19. The CDR3 runs from the conserved cysteine through the conserved F or W. The order of the fields is J gene, CDR3 length, V gene, CDR3 protein.

TRBJ1-1,13,TRBV3-1/TRBV3-2,CASSQVGGTEAFF
TRBJ2-3,14,TRBV11-1,CASSPRLAEDTQYF
TRBJ2-1,16,TRBV7-2,CASSLSTSGVYNEQFF
TRBJ2-2,16,TRBV19,CASSIRGRGLTGELFF
TRBJ1-1,17,TRBV4-2,CASSQDRVGFSNTEAFF
TRBJ2-3,13,TRBV10-3,CAISESSRDTQYF
TRBJ1-1,13,TRBV7-2,CASSLDAGSEAFF
TRBJ1-1,12,TRBV27,CASSFRGTEAFF
TRBJ2-7,14,TRBV27,CASSLSGTPYEQYF
TRBJ2-1,13,TRBV6-2/TRBV6-3,CASSYLGGGEQFF
TRBJ2-1,15,TRBV25-1,CASSENSGIYNEQFF
TRBJ1-5,13,TRBV3-1/TRBV3-2,CASSRTQDQPQHF
TRBJ2-1,12,TRBV5-6,CASSGRVGEQFF
TRBJ1-1,12,TRBV20-1,CSATDRDTEAFF
TRBJ1-5,14,TRBV7-2,CASSQGISNQPQHF
TRBJ1-4,10,TRBV29-1,CSAIEEKLFF
TRBJ2-2,14,TRBV19,CASSIALNTGELFF
TRBJ2-1,12,TRBV29-1,CSVDGFIRGRFF
TRBJ2-7,14,TRBV3-1/TRBV3-2,CASSQGLPGDEQYF
TRBJ2-1,15,TRBV9,CASSAWGTSIYEQFF
TRBJ2-7,13,TRBV3-1/TRBV3-2,CASSQYSSYEQYF
TRBJ1-1,14,TRBV14,CASSQVAGVTEAFF
TRBJ2-2,15,TRBV5-1,CASSPGQRNTGELFF
TRBJ2-5,14,TRBV3-1/TRBV3-2,CASSQYRQQETQYF
TRBJ1-2,12,TRBV3-1/TRBV3-2,CASSQERVGYTF
TRBJ2-1,15,TRBV6-5,CASSWGSGFYNEQFF
TRBJ1-4,15,TRBV19,CASSRTGGLSEKLFF
TRBJ1-5,15,TRBV7-8,CASSPWRGRLQPQHF
TRBJ2-1,17,TRBV5-6,CASSRGPLATTYNEQFF
TRBJ1-2,16,TRBV18,CASSVFSGGEGDGYTF
TRBJ2-1,16,TRBV28,CASSLQGGIPYNEQFF
TRBJ1-1,14,TRBV6-5,CASSYSTRGAEAFF
TRBJ2-7,15,TRBV20-1,CSASRSDRDQYEQYF
TRBJ2-2,15,TRBV3-1/TRBV3-2,CASSRRVAITGELFF
TRBJ2-7,14,TRBV5-8,CASAFGGGFYEQYF
TRBJ2-2,16,TRBV28,CASSTRTSGKPGELFF
TRBJ1-2,13,TRBV3-1/TRBV3-2,CASRDPGQGASTF
TRBJ1-6,15,TRBV5-1,CASSLAPGNNSPLHF
TRBJ1-1,14,TRBV28,CASQTGGANTEAFF
TRBJ2-1,14,TRBV19,CATGEASNPHEQFF